This TCR beta chain was identified in a study of blood T cells in healthy people across ages. Study outcomes and limitations: Naive T cell percentage and TCR beta diversity correlated strongly.

A word on this clonotype: The antigen is not known.

A second roughly 6 to 12 cycle PCR used barcoded and J-beta primers. MiXCR, run by TCRdb on the 5' RACE reads, gives a single entry per CDR3 protein. Of roughly 930,000 distinct CDR3 sequences listed, approximately 49% are singletons. There are 14 residues in the CDR3. Trimming removed 3 bases at V and 0 bases at J, with 6 bases between. The germline CDR1 and CDR2 sequences are MGHDK and SYGVNS. Every donor provided around 10 milliliters of peripheral blood. The sequence was collected from a man aged 25-45 years in good health. The J gene is TRBJ1-5, the V gene TRBV25-1, with D unresolved. Sequencing used blood. The CDR3 sequence: CASSDAGSNQPQHF. CDR3 sequence (DNA): TGTGCCAGCAGTGACGCGGGTAGCAATCAGCCCCAGCATTTT.